These 3 T cell receptor beta chains share one sample of origin, sequenced in a study of siplizumab effects on memory and regulatory T cells. Sequencing was performed with immunoSEQ multiplex PCR; in TCRdb, only in-frame clones are kept and a portion is missing. The sample holds about 100,000 clones, about 91% seen once. Material for sequencing was CD4+ T cells sorted from blood. These receptors all stem from a human donor in good health.

The V and J genes are TRBV15 and TRBJ1-1, with unresolved D. Trimming removed 6 bases at V and 3 bases at J, with 11 bases between. Looked up from germline, CDR1 is LNHNV and CDR2 is YYDKDF (reference sequence). The CDR3 sequence is 13 residues long. DNA of the CDR3: TGTGCCACCAGTCCGGATCTTGACACTGAAGCTTTCTTT. This translates into CATSPDLDTEAFF.

The chain is built from TRBV5-8 and TRBJ1-2; 7 bases are a match to TRBD1. From germline, CDR1 is SGHTS and CDR2 YDEGEE. There are 15 residues in the CDR3. With 4 bases clipped from V and 2 bases from J, the junction kept 8 bases outside the gene matches. CDR3 residues: CASSLRGPGNYGYTF. CDR3 nucleotides: TGTGCCAGCAGCCTGAGGGGGCCGGGAAACTATGGCTACACCTTC.

J is TRBJ2-1 and V is TRBV4-1; 8 bases are a match to TRBD2. With 1 base clipped from V and 7 bases from J, the junction kept 12 bases outside the gene matches. The length of the CDR3 is 17 residues. Germline CDR1 and CDR2: MGHRA and YSYEKL. For the CDR3, the DNA is TGCGCCAGCAGCCAAGGTAGAATCGGGGGGGCGGGAAATGAGCAGTTCTTC. Its protein product is CASSQGRIGGAGNEQFF.